This entry features one TCR beta chain sequence. This receptor's antigen is unknown. Base qualities are not at hand, and no much larger clone is one base apart. The data belong to a study of shared T cell receptors in the human thymus (TCRdb year 2021). Some background on the complete study: The study examined how self-reactive, shared T-cell receptor alpha chains are generated in the human thymus.

The protocol used for the library was the immunoSEQ multiplex PCR assay. TCRdb carries this immuneACCESS record with in-frame sequences only. Its versions omit some clonotypes, under half of them owing to an unresolved V gene in the studies checked, with the rest unexplained. In this sample the table shows approximately 490,000 clones, about four fifths of which occur a single time. The ten most abundant clones make up less than 0.015% of the sample. Looking up the germline V gene yields CDR1 SGHRS and CDR2 YFSETQ. The germline V and J ends show losses of 1 base and 2 bases respectively, and no gene match explains 6 bases of the junction. The CDR3, cysteine through phenylalanine, is 15 amino acids long. The DNA shown is the 45-base CDR3, in frame from base 1. The same data also contributed to another study, on human thymus T cells. The second paper further reports: In Finland, the donors were immunologically healthy infants who were having open corrective cardiac surgery for congenital heart defects. The thymus tissue came from surgical resects taken out during corrective cardiac surgery. V and J gene segment usage appeared biased in both thymic and peripheral blood repertoires. According to the related research, thymic TCR repertoires were highly overlapping among unrelated individuals. The study used 7 or 8 infant thymus samples plus four related peripheral blood samples to characterize TCR alpha and beta repertoires. Donor ages ranging from about 6 to 244 days were recorded, and a handful of male and two female infants were included in the cohort. After being mechanically released from the tissue, thymocytes were kept at -70 degrees C in pellets of about 8.5-32 million cells. Genomic DNA was extracted from frozen cell pellets with a QIAsymphony instrument. The immunoSEQ multiplex PCR assay was used to amplify the TCRB and TCRAD loci from a standardized quantity of quality-controlled genomic DNA. The amplicons covered the V(D)J region and were long enough to include the CDR3 and to identify the V and J genes. The amplicons were sequenced on an Illumina platform via the commercial immunoSEQ service. Primer bias and sequencing errors were corrected as previously described, and TCRAD and TCRB definitions were based on the IMGT database. Analysis of the repertoires was done with immunoSEQ Analyzer 3.0 and VDJTools and included basic statistics, V/J segment usage, diversity estimates, rarefaction and pairwise overlap. To estimate diversity, the Chao1, ChaoE, Efron-Thisted, Shannon and inverse Simpson indices were applied, and diversity was also estimated on datasets down-sampled to the smallest sample. For repertoire overlap, CDR3 nucleotide sequence, V gene and J gene had to match strictly, and clustering was done by Jaccard-based multidimensional scaling. On average, about 730,000 unique TCRB clonotypes were obtained from thymus samples, compared with 75,000 to 90,000 from blood samples.

The sequence is built from TRBV5-1 and TRBJ2-7, and 7 junctional nucleotides match TRBD1. The material sequenced was thymocytes. This TCR came from a boy less than two years old with a congenital heart defect. Donor details come from another sample of the same person, matched by shared clones. The CDR3 is CASSLMGRGPYEQYF. The sequenced DNA is TGCGCCAGCAGCTTGATGGGAAGGGGGCCCTACGAGCAGTACTTC. The entire variable domain, with the stretches around the CDR3 drawn from the reference TRBV5-1 and TRBJ2-7 proteins, is KAGVTQTPRYLIKTRGQQVTLSCSPISGHRSVSWYQQTPGQGLQFLFEYFSETQRNKGNFPGRFSGRQFSNSRSEMNVSTLELGDSALYLCASSLMGRGPYEQYFGPGTRLTVT.